A single sample gave rise to the 22 T cell receptor beta chains below, sequenced in a study of blood T cell repertoires in COVID-19. Libraries were prepared by immunoSEQ multiplex PCR; TCRdb keeps only in-frame clonotypes and omits some of them. The sample contains 150,000 to 200,000 clones, around nine tenths of which appear only once. Sequenced sample: peripheral blood. These TCRs come from a woman aged 18-35 years who had recovered from COVID-19.

In this sample, this clone turned up once. The CDR3 coding sequence is TGTGCCAGCAGCTTGGTCGGGGAGCAAGAGACCCAGTACTTC. As protein: CASSLVGEQETQYF. This rearrangement joins TRBV7-3 to TRBJ2-5; a weak D match, TRBD2 (5 bases). Between the trimmed V and J ends, which lost 3 bases and 2 bases, there was a span of 10 bases. CDR1 and CDR2 from the germline V gene are SGHTA and FQGTGA. This CDR3 region has 14 residues.

The J gene is TRBJ2-5, the V gene TRBV6-2 or TRBV6-3; 13 bases line up with TRBD2. Germline values: CDR1 MNHEY, CDR2 SVGEGT. V lost 2 bases to trimming and J lost 4 bases; unmatched junction nucleotides: 7. The CDR3 covers 17 residues. DNA of the CDR3: TGTGCCAGCAGTTACGACCGGACTAGCGGGGGCGGAGAGACCCAGTACTTC. It yields the protein CASSYDRTSGGGETQYF.

This clone has a single count. The chain recombines TRBV7-3 with TRBJ2-3; 7 positions agree with TRBD2. The junction had 7 bases not matched to a gene; V was cut back by 7 bases and J by 6 bases. Germline CDR1 SGHTA, CDR2 FQGTGA. The CDR3 is made up of 13 amino acids. Written as DNA, the CDR3 is TGTGCCAGCAAACTAATCGGGGGGGATACGCAGTATTTT. Residues: CASKLIGGDTQYF.

The genes are TRBV11-2 and TRBJ1-5, with D hard to call. Germline V gene sequence: CDR1 SGHAT, CDR2 FQNNGV. Trimming left V 1 base short and J 4 bases short, with 5 bases between. This CDR3 has 13 residues. The CDR3 bases are TGTGCCAGCAGCTTAGCAGCGAATCAGCCCCAGCATTTT. This sequence encodes CASSLAANQPQHF.

In its sample, this clone was seen a few times. V is TRBV6-2 or TRBV6-3 and J is TRBJ2-7; 7 bases fit TRBD1. The length of the CDR3 is 14 residues. The junction had 3 bases not matched to a gene; V was cut back by 2 bases and J by 2 bases. The germline gives CDR1 MNHEY, CDR2 SVGEGT. The CDR3 region is CASSYRTGTYEQYV. CDR3 coding DNA: TGTGCCAGCAGTTACAGGACAGGTACCTACGAGCAGTACGTC.

The chain recombines TRBV24-1 with TRBJ2-5; D not resolved. V was clipped by 3 bases and J by 5 bases, with 9 bases between them. CDR1 and CDR2 (germline): KGHDR, SFDVKD. The CDR3 has 13 residues. CDR3 bases: TGTGCCACCAGTGATACGACCGGGGAGACCCAGTACTTC. Translation: CATSDTTGETQYF.

J is TRBJ2-3 and V is TRBV7-3, with D perhaps TRBD2 (6 bases). V was cut by 2 bases and J by 2 bases, with 23 bases left in between. The CDR3 covers 19 residues. Germline V gene sequence: CDR1 SGHTA, CDR2 FQGTGA. CDR3 nucleotide sequence: TGTGCCAGCAGCTTAGAGGAGAAGGTAGGGACTTTGGCCACAGATACGCAGTATTTT. As protein: CASSLEEKVGTLATDTQYF.

The chain employs TRBV3-1 (or the pseudogene TRBV3-2) and TRBJ2-3, with D perhaps matching TRBD2 (6 bases). CDR1 is LGHDT and CDR2 is YNNKEL in the germline V gene (reference sequence). This CDR3 comprises 15 residues. V was clipped by 3 bases and J by 8 bases, with 18 bases between them. The CDR3 region has the DNA TGTGCCAGCAGCCATAGCGGTTATCCAGGGAGTACGCAGTATTTT. It specifies CASSHSGYPGSTQYF.

The chain uses TRBV4-3 and TRBJ2-7; the match to TRBD1 covers 11 bases. This CDR3 comprises 16 residues. The ends lost 0 bases at V and 5 bases at J; junction bases unmatched: 6. Germline CDR1 and CDR2: LGHNA and YSLEER. This chain's CDR3 is CASSQELGTGGDEQYF. The CDR3 DNA sequence: TGCGCCAGCAGCCAAGAGCTGGGGACAGGGGGTGACGAGCAGTACTTC.

This chain joins TRBV7-6 and TRBJ2-1, with unresolved D. Germline CDR1 SGHVS, CDR2 FNYEAQ. V gave up 2 bases and J gave up 7 bases, with 3 bases separating them. This CDR3 is built from 11 residues. Here the CDR3 reads CASSLLNEQFF. In DNA form, the CDR3 reads TGTGCCAGCAGCTTATTAAATGAGCAGTTCTTC.

This chain connects TRBV9 to TRBJ2-7; the D gene is possibly TRBD1 (5 bases). The CDR3 has 14 residues. V lost 3 bases and J lost 4, with 14 bases in between. Looked up from germline, CDR1 is SGDLS and CDR2 is YYNGEE. The CDR3 is CASSGRDFGYEQYF. CDR3 DNA sequence: TGTGCCAGCAGCGGCAGGGATTTTGGTTACGAGCAGTACTTC.

This clone was seen a handful of times. The V and J genes are TRBV4-2 and TRBJ2-2; the D gene is possibly TRBD2 (5 bases). The CDR3 is made up of 17 amino acids. Trimming cost V 3 bases and J 1 base, with 15 bases left between them. CDR1 LGHNA and CDR2 YNFKEQ come from the germline V gene. The CDR3 reads CASSHGRHPGNTGELFF. The CDR3 DNA follows: TGTGCCAGCAGCCATGGGAGACATCCTGGGAACACCGGGGAGCTGTTTTTT.

The chain joins TRBV7-3 to TRBJ1-1; D unclear. CDR1 and CDR2 (germline): SGHTA, FQGTGA. V shed 5 bases and J shed 4 bases, with 11 bases lying between them. This CDR3 spans 13 amino acids. The CDR3 DNA reads TGTGCCAGCAGCCTCGGGTCGGGCACTGAAGCTTTCTTT. It codes for CASSLGSGTEAFF.

This sequence joins TRBV5-5 and TRBJ2-5, with D possibly matching TRBD1 (5 bases). CDR3 length equals 15 residues. Trimming stripped 2 bases from V and 5 bases from J, with 16 bases between. Per germline, CDR1 SGHKS and CDR2 YYEKEE (reference sequence). The CDR3 DNA is TGTGCCAGCAGCTTTGGACACCAAAAGGGGGAGACCCAGTACTTC. The encoded protein is CASSFGHQKGETQYF.

This clone came up once. The V gene is TRBV9, the J gene TRBJ1-5; tentatively, D is TRBD1 (5 bases). This CDR3 has 13 amino acids. Trimming cost V 0 bases and J 9 bases, with 10 bases left between them. Looked up from germline, CDR1 is SGDLS and CDR2 is YYNGEE. CDR3 sequence (DNA): TGTGCCAGCAGCGTAGGGGACGGGGGGCCCCAGCATTTT. Translated, it gives CASSVGDGGPQHF.

The chain carries TRBV19 and TRBJ1-5, with 8 bases lining up with TRBD1. V lost 4 bases to trimming and J lost 3 bases; unmatched junction nucleotides: 8. Looked up from germline, CDR1 is LNHDA and CDR2 is SQIVND (reference sequence). The CDR3 extends over 16 amino acids. CDR3 DNA: TGTGCCAGTAGTAGCCGAGACAGGGGCTACAATCAGCCCCAGCATTTT. Its protein is CASSSRDRGYNQPQHF.

The genes are TRBV5-1 and TRBJ2-7; 10 nucleotides match TRBD1. The CDR3 consists of 14 residues. Germline assignment: CDR1 SGHRS and CDR2 YFSETQ. V dropped 5 bases and J dropped 6; count of bases not matched to a gene: 8. The CDR3 DNA is TGCGCCAGCAGGCCCGGGACAGGGGTTTCCGAGCAGTACTTC. Protein sequence: CASRPGTGVSEQYF.

V and J are TRBV11-2 and TRBJ1-2; TRBD1 is a possible D gene (5 bases). With 0 bases removed from V and 14 bases from J, the gap between germline ends came to 19 bases. Germline V gene data show CDR1 as SGHAT and CDR2 as FQNNGV. The CDR3 is made up of 14 amino acids. The CDR3 sequence is CASSLEWQGGPGTF. The CDR3 DNA reads as TGTGCCAGCAGCTTAGAATGGCAGGGAGGACCGGGGACCTTC.

This clone was seen a handful of times. The chain uses TRBV7-3 and TRBJ1-1; D might be TRBD1 (6 bases). The germline CDR1 and CDR2 sequences are SGHTA and FQGTGA. The CDR3 consists of 13 residues. V was pared by 6 bases and J by 0 bases, with 8 bases between. The CDR3 sequence is CASRQGLNTEAFF. For the CDR3, the DNA is TGTGCCAGCAGACAGGGATTGAACACTGAAGCTTTCTTT.

The chain carries TRBV5-1 and TRBJ2-7; D is unclear. Trimming pared 3 bases from V and 4 bases from J, leaving 17 bases between. Germline assignment: CDR1 SGHRS and CDR2 YFSETQ. The CDR3 has 15 residues. The CDR3 bases are TGCGCCAGCAGCTCATCTGCACAGAGAATTTACGAGCAGTACGTC. This translates into CASSSSAQRIYEQYV.

A note on this clone: At one end, the junction sequence differs from germline, possibly due to a read error. V usage is TRBV7-7 and J usage is TRBJ2-1; 9 bases align to TRBD1. CDR1 is SSHAT, CDR2 FNYEAQ, per germline (reference sequence). The CDR3 consists of 15 residues. The CDR3 region is CASSVDRGRYNEQFF. The CDR3 region has the DNA TGTGCTAGCAGCGTGGACAGGGGACGCTACAATGAGCAGTTCTTC.

Of note for this clone: This CDR3 is also generated by other DNA sequences in the sample. The chain recombines TRBV27 with TRBJ1-1, with no clear D. This CDR3 has 14 amino acids. Germline CDR1 is MNHEY and CDR2 is SMNVEV (reference sequence). Deletions cut 2 bases from V and 4 bases from J, with 11 bases between. For the CDR3, the DNA is TGTGCCAGCAGTTTAGGCGGCGGGGTCACTGAAGCTTTCTTT. Residues: CASSLGGGVTEAFF.